The rows below give T cell receptor beta chains drawn from one sample of a study of T cells in localized non-small cell lung cancer. TCRdb's table, derived via immunoSEQ multiplex PCR, lists solely in-frame clones and lacks some. Among tens of thousands of clones listed, 75% to 85% were seen once. The source material was PBMCs, sampled before any cancer treatment. These receptors all come from a woman aged 35 to 75 with stage II squamous cell lung carcinoma. Each CDR3 is given with its conserved first and last residue. Fields, in order: D gene, V gene, clone size, J gene, CDR3 protein, CDR3 DNA. D genes are given only for firm matches. Not every row has a clone size; where given, it reads once, few, many or a size class.

d_gene: TRBD1; v_gene: TRBV28; abundance: -; j_gene: TRBJ1-1; CDR3aa: CASSLSGQGATEAFF; CDR3nt: TGTGCCAGCAGTTTAAGTGGACAGGGGGCCACTGAAGCTTTCTTT
d_gene: TRBD2; v_gene: TRBV2; abundance: once; j_gene: TRBJ2-7; CDR3aa: CASSGEGLAAEQYF; CDR3nt: TGTGCCAGCAGTGGGGAGGGACTAGCGGCCGAGCAGTACTTC
d_gene: -; v_gene: TRBV18; abundance: few; j_gene: TRBJ2-7; CDR3aa: CASSPATLYEQYF; CDR3nt: TGTGCCAGCTCACCAGCGACCCTCTACGAGCAGTACTTC
d_gene: -; v_gene: TRBV5-6; abundance: -; j_gene: TRBJ1-5; CDR3aa: CASSFGRFSNQPQHF; CDR3nt: TGTGCCAGCAGCTTTGGCCGGTTTAGCAATCAGCCCCAGCATTTT
d_gene: TRBD1; v_gene: TRBV23-1; abundance: -; j_gene: TRBJ1-5; CDR3aa: CASSQTEDRGLDQPQHF; CDR3nt: TGCGCCAGCAGTCAGACTGAGGACAGGGGTCTCGATCAGCCCCAGCATTTT
d_gene: -; v_gene: TRBV29-1; abundance: -; j_gene: TRBJ1-1; CDR3aa: CSVEGVSMNTEAFF; CDR3nt: TGCAGCGTTGAAGGGGTCAGTATGAACACTGAAGCTTTCTTT
d_gene: -; v_gene: TRBV7-2; abundance: -; j_gene: TRBJ2-7; CDR3aa: CASSLGDIRRQYF; CDR3nt: TGTGCCAGCAGCTTGGGGGATATCAGGCGGCAGTACTTC
d_gene: TRBD1; v_gene: TRBV28; abundance: -; j_gene: TRBJ1-2; CDR3aa: CASSPGPGGGGYTF; CDR3nt: TGTGCCAGCAGTCCCGGGCCAGGGGGAGGCGGCTACACCTTC
d_gene: -; v_gene: TRBV29-1; abundance: -; j_gene: TRBJ1-4; CDR3aa: CSAGAGGTNEKLFF; CDR3nt: TGCAGCGCTGGGGCCGGGGGGACTAATGAAAAACTGTTTTTT
d_gene: TRBD2; v_gene: TRBV27; abundance: -; j_gene: TRBJ2-7; CDR3aa: CASSVAGAHYEQYF; CDR3nt: TGTGCCAGCAGTGTAGCGGGAGCACACTACGAGCAGTACTTC
d_gene: TRBD1; v_gene: TRBV19; abundance: -; j_gene: TRBJ2-1; CDR3aa: CASRNRGQGGNEQFF; CDR3nt: TGTGCCAGTAGGAACCGGGGACAGGGAGGAAATGAGCAGTTCTTC
d_gene: TRBD2; v_gene: TRBV28; abundance: -; j_gene: TRBJ2-1; CDR3aa: CASSLLGGGAYNEQFF; CDR3nt: TGTGCCAGCAGTTTACTGGGCGGGGGGGCTTACAATGAGCAGTTCTTC
d_gene: TRBD1; v_gene: TRBV5-1; abundance: -; j_gene: TRBJ1-1; CDR3aa: CASSPGQPNTEAFF; CDR3nt: TGCGCCAGCAGTCCGGGACAGCCGAACACTGAAGCTTTCTTT
d_gene: -; v_gene: TRBV19; abundance: -; j_gene: TRBJ2-1; CDR3aa: CASSLTSTNNEQFF; CDR3nt: TGTGCCAGTAGTCTCACTAGCACCAACAATGAGCAGTTCTTC
d_gene: -; v_gene: TRBV2; abundance: once; j_gene: TRBJ1-4; CDR3aa: CASEFATNEKLFF; CDR3nt: TGTGCCAGTGAGTTTGCAACTAATGAAAAACTGTTTTTT
d_gene: -; v_gene: TRBV5-6; abundance: -; j_gene: TRBJ2-3; CDR3aa: CASSLQGGVNLGDTQYF; CDR3nt: TGTGCCAGCAGCTTGCAGGGCGGGGTGAACTTGGGAGATACGCAGTATTTT
d_gene: -; v_gene: TRBV5-4; abundance: -; j_gene: TRBJ2-1; CDR3aa: CASSLLGRGTYNEQFF; CDR3nt: TGTGCCAGCAGCTTGCTAGGCAGGGGAACTTACAATGAGCAGTTCTTC
d_gene: TRBD1; v_gene: TRBV2; abundance: -; j_gene: TRBJ2-5; CDR3aa: CASSEVAGLTAWTKGQGETQYF; CDR3nt: TGTGCCAGCAGTGAAGTGGCTGGCTTGACTGCATGGACCAAAGGACAGGGAGAGACCCAGTACTTC
d_gene: -; v_gene: TRBV6-5; abundance: -; j_gene: TRBJ1-6; CDR3aa: CASSYMGYNSPLHF; CDR3nt: TGTGCCAGCAGTTACATGGGCTATAATTCACCCCTCCACTTT
d_gene: -; v_gene: TRBV5-4; abundance: -; j_gene: TRBJ2-1; CDR3aa: CASSSGQGRYNEQFF; CDR3nt: TGTGCCAGCAGCTCCGGGCAGGGACGCTACAATGAGCAGTTCTTC
d_gene: -; v_gene: TRBV7-9; abundance: -; j_gene: TRBJ2-5; CDR3aa: CASSLGVILQETQYF; CDR3nt: TGTGCCAGCAGCTTAGGTGTGATTTTACAAGAGACCCAGTACTTC
d_gene: -; v_gene: TRBV5-8; abundance: -; j_gene: TRBJ1-6; CDR3aa: CASSLDYNSPLHF; CDR3nt: TGTGCCAGCAGCTTGGATTATAATTCACCCCTCCACTTT
d_gene: -; v_gene: TRBV7-6; abundance: -; j_gene: TRBJ2-1; CDR3aa: CASSFSGESNEQFF; CDR3nt: TGTGCCAGCAGCTTTTCAGGCGAGAGCAATGAGCAGTTCTTC
d_gene: TRBD1; v_gene: TRBV7-9; abundance: -; j_gene: TRBJ2-1; CDR3aa: CASSFSRTGGDEQFF; CDR3nt: TGTGCCAGCAGCTTTTCAAGGACAGGGGGCGATGAGCAGTTCTTC
d_gene: TRBD2; v_gene: TRBV4-2; abundance: -; j_gene: TRBJ2-7; CDR3aa: CASSPRGTSDSSYEQYF; CDR3nt: TGTGCCAGCAGCCCCCGAGGGACTAGCGACAGCTCCTACGAGCAGTACTTC
d_gene: -; v_gene: TRBV7-2; abundance: -; j_gene: TRBJ1-5; CDR3aa: CASSWGPNQPQHF; CDR3nt: TGTGCCAGCAGCTGGGGCCCTAATCAGCCCCAGCATTTT
d_gene: -; v_gene: TRBV18; abundance: -; j_gene: TRBJ2-5; CDR3aa: CASSPGRGRETQYF; CDR3nt: TGTGCCAGCTCACCCGGTCGAGGGAGGGAGACCCAGTACTTC
d_gene: -; v_gene: TRBV11-2; abundance: -; j_gene: TRBJ2-3; CDR3aa: CASSLADGSTDTQYF; CDR3nt: TGTGCCAGCAGCTTAGCAGACGGGAGCACAGATACGCAGTATTTT
d_gene: -; v_gene: TRBV15; abundance: -; j_gene: TRBJ2-6; CDR3aa: CATSIGSGANVLTF; CDR3nt: TGTGCCACCAGCATCGGGTCCGGGGCCAACGTCCTGACTTTC
d_gene: -; v_gene: TRBV7-6; abundance: -; j_gene: TRBJ2-7; CDR3aa: CASSLSTGQNEQYF; CDR3nt: TGTGCCAGCAGCTTATCGACTGGACAGAACGAGCAGTACTTC
d_gene: -; v_gene: TRBV15; abundance: -; j_gene: TRBJ2-1; CDR3aa: CATSRATSRREQFF; CDR3nt: TGTGCCACCAGCAGGGCCACTTCTCGCAGGGAGCAGTTCTTC
d_gene: -; v_gene: TRBV7-2; abundance: -; j_gene: TRBJ2-3; CDR3aa: CASSLLLSGADTQYF; CDR3nt: TGTGCCAGCAGCTTATTGCTCAGTGGGGCAGATACGCAGTATTTT
d_gene: TRBD2; v_gene: TRBV7-8; abundance: -; j_gene: TRBJ2-3; CDR3aa: CASSLERGGTADTQYF; CDR3nt: TGTGCCAGCAGCTTAGAGCGGGGGGGTACCGCAGATACGCAGTATTTT
d_gene: -; v_gene: TRBV10-2; abundance: -; j_gene: TRBJ2-1; CDR3aa: CASSESAGSSYNEQFF; CDR3nt: TGCGCCAGCAGTGAGTCGGCGGGAAGCTCCTACAATGAGCAGTTCTTC
d_gene: -; v_gene: TRBV4-1; abundance: -; j_gene: TRBJ2-2; CDR3aa: CASSQEGSSSGGELFF; CDR3nt: TGCGCCAGCAGCCAAGAAGGTAGTTCATCGGGCGGGGAGCTGTTTTTT
d_gene: TRBD1; v_gene: TRBV7-6; abundance: few; j_gene: TRBJ1-3; CDR3aa: CASSSWTGDGNTIYF; CDR3nt: TGTGCCAGCAGCTCCTGGACAGGGGACGGAAACACCATATATTTT
d_gene: TRBD1; v_gene: TRBV7-9; abundance: few; j_gene: TRBJ1-2; CDR3aa: CASSRGTGEVYGYTF; CDR3nt: TGTGCCAGCAGCCGCGGGACAGGGGAGGTCTATGGCTACACCTTC
d_gene: -; v_gene: TRBV7-8; abundance: -; j_gene: TRBJ1-5; CDR3aa: CASSLDGTANQPQHF; CDR3nt: TGTGCCAGCAGCTTAGACGGGACGGCTAATCAGCCCCAGCATTTT
d_gene: -; v_gene: TRBV5-6; abundance: -; j_gene: TRBJ1-4; CDR3aa: CASSSGRPEKLFF; CDR3nt: TGTGCCAGCAGCTCTGGGCGTCCTGAAAAACTGTTTTTT
d_gene: -; v_gene: TRBV5-1; abundance: -; j_gene: TRBJ1-4; CDR3aa: CASSLEGDAEKLFF; CDR3nt: TGCGCCAGCAGCTTGGAAGGGGACGCCGAAAAACTGTTTTTT
d_gene: TRBD1; v_gene: TRBV18; abundance: -; j_gene: TRBJ2-5; CDR3aa: CASSPWDRQETQYF; CDR3nt: TGTGCCAGCTCACCATGGGACAGACAAGAGACCCAGTACTTC
d_gene: TRBD1; v_gene: TRBV10-3; abundance: -; j_gene: TRBJ1-1; CDR3aa: CAISESRGGTEAFF; CDR3nt: TGTGCCATCAGTGAGTCCAGGGGGGGCACTGAAGCTTTCTTT
d_gene: TRBD2; v_gene: TRBV6-6; abundance: -; j_gene: TRBJ2-7; CDR3aa: CASSYSAGSYEQYF; CDR3nt: TGTGCCAGCAGTTACTCAGCGGGGTCCTACGAGCAGTACTTC
d_gene: -; v_gene: TRBV7-2; abundance: -; j_gene: TRBJ2-3; CDR3aa: CASSRRITTDTQYF; CDR3nt: TGTGCCAGCAGCCGGAGGATCACCACAGATACGCAGTATTTT
d_gene: TRBD1; v_gene: TRBV7-6; abundance: medium-sized; j_gene: TRBJ1-2; CDR3aa: CASSTSQGALTYGYTF; CDR3nt: TGTGCCAGCAGCACATCACAGGGGGCGCTTACCTATGGCTACACCTTC
d_gene: -; v_gene: TRBV27; abundance: -; j_gene: TRBJ1-1; CDR3aa: CASSLSASSHTEAFF; CDR3nt: TGTGCCAGCAGTTTATCGGCCAGTTCGCACACTGAAGCTTTCTTT
d_gene: -; v_gene: TRBV29-1; abundance: -; j_gene: TRBJ2-1; CDR3aa: CSVEGSTGFYNEQFF; CDR3nt: TGCAGCGTTGAAGGGTCCACAGGGTTCTACAATGAGCAGTTCTTC
d_gene: TRBD1; v_gene: TRBV28; abundance: -; j_gene: TRBJ2-6; CDR3aa: CASRAGTGDSGANVLTF; CDR3nt: TGTGCCAGCAGGGCCGGGACAGGGGATTCTGGGGCCAACGTCCTGACTTTC
d_gene: -; v_gene: TRBV19; abundance: once; j_gene: TRBJ2-6; CDR3aa: CASSAPTGANVLTF; CDR3nt: TGTGCCAGTTCCGCCCCTACTGGGGCCAACGTCCTGACTTTC
d_gene: -; v_gene: TRBV5-1; abundance: -; j_gene: TRBJ2-3; CDR3aa: CASSYWGDTQYF; CDR3nt: TGCGCCAGCAGTTATTGGGGGGATACGCAGTATTTT
d_gene: TRBD1; v_gene: TRBV4-2; abundance: -; j_gene: TRBJ1-1; CDR3aa: CASSPTGTATEAFF; CDR3nt: TGTGCCAGCAGCCCAACCGGGACAGCCACTGAAGCTTTCTTT
d_gene: -; v_gene: TRBV2; abundance: -; j_gene: TRBJ2-5; CDR3aa: CASREGSQKETQYF; CDR3nt: TGTGCCAGCAGGGAGGGATCCCAAAAGGAGACCCAGTACTTC
d_gene: -; v_gene: TRBV27; abundance: -; j_gene: TRBJ1-5; CDR3aa: CASSLLGRKGNQPQHF; CDR3nt: TGTGCCAGCAGTTTGTTGGGGCGGAAGGGCAATCAGCCCCAGCATTTT
d_gene: -; v_gene: TRBV19; abundance: -; j_gene: TRBJ1-3; CDR3aa: CASSIHSGTSGNTIYF; CDR3nt: TGTGCCAGTAGTATCCATTCGGGAACCTCTGGAAACACCATATATTTT
d_gene: -; v_gene: TRBV7-9; abundance: medium-sized; j_gene: TRBJ1-5; CDR3aa: CASSSAAGSSNQPQHF; CDR3nt: TGTGCCAGCAGCTCCGCTGCGGGGTCGAGCAATCAGCCCCAGCATTTT
d_gene: -; v_gene: TRBV19; abundance: -; j_gene: TRBJ2-5; CDR3aa: CASSKTDSRETQYF; CDR3nt: TGTGCCAGTAGTAAAACGGACAGTAGGGAGACCCAGTACTTC
d_gene: -; v_gene: TRBV7-2; abundance: -; j_gene: TRBJ1-1; CDR3aa: CASSLTVSFWDTEAFF; CDR3nt: TGTGCCAGCAGCTTGACAGTCTCATTTTGGGACACTGAAGCTTTCTTT
d_gene: -; v_gene: TRBV4-2; abundance: -; j_gene: TRBJ1-2; CDR3aa: CASSPAQGEDYGYTF; CDR3nt: TGTGCCAGCAGCCCAGCTCAGGGTGAGGACTATGGCTACACCTTC
d_gene: -; v_gene: TRBV18; abundance: -; j_gene: TRBJ2-2; CDR3aa: CASSPRMGFTGELFF; CDR3nt: TGTGCCAGCTCACCAAGAATGGGTTTCACCGGGGAGCTGTTTTTT